The 32 T cell receptor beta chains below come from one sample, sequenced in a study of regulatory T cells. Amplification used 52 TRBV primers and 13 TRBJ primers. TCRdb's copy holds only in-frame clones and misses some; the assay was immunoSEQ multiplex PCR. Among almost 30,000 clones listed, 85% to 95% were seen once. Their cognate antigens are unknown. Regarding the study as a whole: In CD3G-deficient patients, conventional CD4+ T cells were enriched for hydrophobic CDR3 residues at positions 6 and 7.

The sequencing sample was made of conventional CD4+ T cells sorted from blood. The source of these receptors is a person aged 18 to 29 with CD3G deficiency.

The chain links TRBV28 to TRBJ2-1; TRBD2 matches at 10 bases. The CDR3 contains 15 residues. Germline assignment: CDR1 MDHEN and CDR2 SYDVKM. With V trimmed by 3 bases and J by 8 bases, 7 bases remained unmatched. CDR3 sequence reads: CASSLGSGRAHEQFF. DNA for the CDR3: TGTGCCAGCAGTTTGGGAAGCGGGAGGGCCCATGAGCAGTTCTTC.

The chain combines TRBV6-1 with TRBJ1-1; D not resolved. Germline lookup yields CDR1 MNHNS and CDR2 SASEGT. V was cut by 2 bases and J by 12 bases, with 19 bases left in between. The CDR3 is 14 amino acids. The CDR3 loop is CASSEKSRLGFTFF. For the CDR3, the DNA is TGTGCCAGCAGTGAAAAGTCCAGGTTAGGGTTTACTTTCTTT.

The rearrangement links TRBV6-1 to TRBJ1-5; the D is unclear. The CDR3 runs 13 residues. The ends were cut back, 0 bases at V and 5 bases at J, with 5 bases in the middle. From germline, CDR1 is MNHNS and CDR2 SASEGT. CDR3 protein: CASSEARYQPQHF. The CDR3 DNA follows: TGTGCCAGCAGTGAAGCGAGATATCAGCCCCAGCATTTT.

This sequence joins TRBV4-1 and TRBJ1-6; possible D gene TRBD1, 6 bases. Trimming stripped 2 bases from V and 5 bases from J, with 13 bases between. Germline V gene data show CDR1 as MGHRA and CDR2 as YSYEKL. The CDR3 runs to 16 residues. The CDR3 sequence is CASSQLQTGDNSPLHF. In DNA, the CDR3 is TGCGCCAGCAGCCAACTACAGACAGGAGATAATTCACCCCTCCACTTT.

The J gene is TRBJ2-7, the V gene TRBV7-9, with D maybe TRBD2 (6 bases). In germline, CDR1 is SEHNR, CDR2 FQNEAQ (reference sequence). The germline V and J ends were trimmed by 1 base and 6 bases, with 10 bases remaining between them. CDR3 length equals 13 residues. The CDR3 DNA reads TGTGCCAGCAGCTTAGATCTGGAGGGCGAGCAGTACTTC. It specifies CASSLDLEGEQYF.

This chain uses TRBV7-8 with TRBJ1-1, with unresolved D. The CDR3 spans 12 residues. The germline V and J ends were trimmed by 5 bases and 11 bases, with 15 bases remaining between them. Germline assignment: CDR1 SGHVS and CDR2 FQNEAQ. The CDR3 nucleotides are TGTGCCAGCAGCCCAGGAGGACCGGGGGCTTTCTTT. Translation gives CASSPGGPGAFF.

The rearrangement joins TRBV6-1 to TRBJ2-1; TRBD1 matches 7 bases. CDR1 and CDR2 from the germline V gene are MNHNS and SASEGT. V lost 5 bases to trimming and J lost 8 bases; unmatched junction nucleotides: 3. This CDR3 is built from 12 residues. CDR3 in amino acids: CASSLQGYEQFF. CDR3 DNA: TGTGCCAGCAGTTTACAGGGGTATGAGCAGTTCTTC.

The chain joins TRBV10-1 to TRBJ2-3, with a tentative D call TRBD1 (6 bases). The CDR3 runs to 13 residues. Germline V gene data show CDR1 as WNHNN and CDR2 as SYGVQD (reference sequence). V was trimmed by 6 bases and J by 4 bases, leaving 11 bases between them. The DNA for the CDR3 is TGCGCCAGCAGCACAGGGTACCCAGATACGCAGTATTTT. Translated: CASSTGYPDTQYF.

The rearrangement links TRBV5-1 to TRBJ2-2; TRBD1 is a possible D gene (6 bases). CDR3 length equals 13 residues. V lost 5 bases and J lost 7, with 12 bases in between. The germline gives CDR1 SGHRS, CDR2 YFSETQ. The CDR3, as DNA: TGCGCCAGCAGACGGAACAGGGACGGGGAGCTGTTTTTT. Its translation: CASRRNRDGELFF.

This chain joins TRBV7-8 and TRBJ2-1, with 8 bases identical to TRBD2. Trimming removed 3 bases from V and 7 bases from J; junction bases left unmatched: 8. The CDR3 has 15 residues. Germline V gene data show CDR1 as SGHVS and CDR2 as FQNEAQ. Here the CDR3 reads CASSFPSAGENEQFF. The CDR3, as DNA: TGTGCCAGCAGCTTCCCTTCAGCGGGGGAGAATGAGCAGTTCTTC.

This clone has a single count. V gene TRBV10-3 combines with J gene TRBJ2-3; no reliable D call. Germline loops: CDR1 ENHRY, CDR2 SYGVKD. V lost 4 bases and J 0 bases, leaving 11 bases between the germline ends. The CDR3 extends over 15 amino acids. In nucleotides, the CDR3 is TGTGCCATCAGTGCGGCGGTGACTAGCACAGATACGCAGTATTTT. Protein: CAISAAVTSTDTQYF.

This chain joins TRBV6-1 and TRBJ2-2; D is unresolved. Germline V gene data show CDR1 as MNHNS and CDR2 as SASEGT. This CDR3 region has 12 residues. Between the trimmed V and J ends, which lost 3 bases and 6 bases, there was a span of 5 bases. CDR3 sequence reads: CASSDGAGELFF. DNA of the CDR3: TGTGCCAGCAGTGATGGGGCCGGGGAGCTGTTTTTT.

The gene calls are TRBV6-1 and TRBJ2-3; tentatively, D is TRBD2 (6 bases). Trimming removed 6 bases at V and 5 bases at J, with 9 bases between. In germline, CDR1 is MNHNS, CDR2 SASEGT. The CDR3 has 12 amino acids. For the CDR3, the DNA is TGTGCCAGCAGAAAGACTAGAGATACGCAGTATTTT. This codes for CASRKTRDTQYF.

A single count supports this clone. J is TRBJ1-2 and V is TRBV28, with TRBD1 as a possible D gene (6 bases). Germline CDR1 reads MDHEN; CDR2 reads SYDVKM. There are 13 residues in the CDR3. Trimming removed 6 bases from V and 8 bases from J, with 16 bases in between. The CDR3 loop is CASSRDRPLGYTF. The CDR3 DNA sequence: TGTGCCAGCAGCCGAGACAGGCCGCTAGGCTACACCTTC.

V is TRBV19 and J is TRBJ2-3, with D uncertain. Trimming cost V 5 bases and J 5 bases, with 11 bases left between them. This CDR3 region has 13 residues. Germline CDR1 LNHDA, CDR2 SQIVND (reference sequence). Written as DNA, the CDR3 is TGTGCCAGTAGTCCCGGGTTGGGAGATACGCAGTATTTT. This sequence encodes CASSPGLGDTQYF.

The rearrangement links TRBV30 to TRBJ2-2, with 7 bases that match TRBD2. This CDR3 is 14 amino acids long. Germline V gene sequence: CDR1 GTSNPN, CDR2 SVGIG (reference sequence). J was trimmed by 4 bases and V by 3 bases; bases with no gene match: 5. This CDR3 reads CAWRTGLFTGELFF. CDR3 nucleotides: TGTGCCTGGAGGACGGGACTATTCACCGGGGAGCTGTTTTTT.

The V gene is TRBV19, the J gene TRBJ1-1, with 9 bases matching TRBD1. V lost 6 bases to trimming and J lost 1 base; unmatched junction nucleotides: 9. The CDR3 is 16 amino acids. Germline V gene lookup returns CDR1 LNHDA and CDR2 SQIVND (reference sequence). The chain's CDR3 is CASSSAPGQGNTEAFF. CDR3 coding DNA: TGTGCCAGTAGCAGTGCTCCGGGACAGGGGAACACTGAAGCTTTCTTT.

V is TRBV6-6 and J is TRBJ1-2; tentative D call: TRBD1 (5 bases). The V gene's germline CDR1 is MNHNY and CDR2 SVGAGI (reference sequence). This CDR3 region has 13 residues. Trimming removed 5 bases at V and 8 bases at J, with 15 bases between. The CDR3 region has the DNA TGTGCCAGCAGTCCTCCGGGACTGACGGGCTACACCTTC. It is translated as CASSPPGLTGYTF.

This sequence joins TRBV6-1 and TRBJ1-2, with D possibly being TRBD1 (5 bases). Germline loops: CDR1 MNHNS, CDR2 SASEGT. This CDR3 region has 11 residues. The V end was cut by 10 bases, the J end by 6 bases, with 12 bases between. The CDR3 here is CATLYRNGYTF. In nucleotides, the CDR3 is TGTGCCACCTTGTACAGGAATGGCTACACCTTC.

This chain joins TRBV14 and TRBJ1-3; D perhaps matches TRBD1 (5 bases). V was trimmed by 6 bases and J by 0 bases, leaving 9 bases between them. CDR3 length equals 14 residues. Per germline, CDR1 SGHDN and CDR2 FVKESK. The CDR3 bases are TGTGCCAGCAGTCGGAGGGGCTCTGGAAACACCATATATTTT. Its protein product is CASSRRGSGNTIYF.

The chain joins TRBV6-1 to TRBJ2-7, with a possible D match to TRBD2 (6 bases). Germline CDR1 and CDR2: MNHNS and SASEGT. This CDR3 contains 15 residues. V lost 4 bases and J lost 5, with 18 bases in between. DNA for the CDR3: TGTGCCAGCAGTGTTGCAGGGAGGTGGAGCGACGAGCAGTACTTC. Translation gives CASSVAGRWSDEQYF.

The chain links TRBV6-1 to TRBJ2-2; 15 nucleotides align to TRBD2. V shed 3 bases, J shed 0 bases, and the junction held 5 bases outside the gene matches. Per the germline V gene, CDR1 is MNHNS and CDR2 is SASEGT. This CDR3 contains 19 residues. CDR3 region: CASSDGGLAGGSNTGELFF. CDR3 nucleotide sequence: TGTGCCAGCAGTGATGGGGGACTAGCGGGAGGATCGAACACCGGGGAGCTGTTTTTT.

The CDR3: CASSSGQGSFSGGYTF. DNA of the CDR3: TGTGCCAGCAGTTCGGGGCAGGGGAGTTTCTCTGGGGGCTACACCTTC. The V call is TRBV28, the J call TRBJ1-2; weak D call: TRBD1 (6 bases). The CDR3 spans 16 residues. Germline lookup yields CDR1 MDHEN and CDR2 SYDVKM. The germline V and J ends were trimmed by 4 bases and 8 bases, with 23 bases remaining between them.

The gene calls are TRBV2 and TRBJ2-7, with D perhaps assigned TRBD1 or TRBD2 (6 bases each). This CDR3 region has 12 residues. Germline CDR1 SNHLY, CDR2 FYNNEI. V shed 11 bases and J shed 6 bases, with 17 bases lying between them. The CDR3 sequence: CAGGGNPREQYV. The CDR3 nucleotides are TGTGCCGGAGGGGGGAATCCACGCGAGCAGTACGTC.

This chain joins TRBV11-2 and TRBJ2-3, with D possibly being TRBD1 (7 bases). V was clipped by 5 bases and J by 4 bases, with 19 bases between them. The CDR3 is 16 residues long. Germline V CDR1 and CDR2: SGHAT, FQNNGV. In DNA, the CDR3 is TGTGCCAGCAGCCCCCAGACAGGGAGGAGGGCAGATACGCAGTATTTT. This codes for CASSPQTGRRADTQYF.

The V and J genes are TRBV5-1 and TRBJ1-2; TRBD1 aligns across 11 bases. Trimming took 2 bases from V and 6 from J; bases not matched to a gene: 12. The germline V gene has CDR1 SGHRS and CDR2 YFSETQ. CDR3 length: 17 amino acids. The CDR3 DNA is TGCGCCAGCAGCTTAGCTACCAGGGACAGGGGGGAAGATGGCTACACCTTC. Its translation: CASSLATRDRGEDGYTF.

This clone came up once. The chain joins TRBV7-9 to TRBJ2-7; possible D gene TRBD2, 6 bases. CDR1 is SEHNR, CDR2 FQNEAQ, per germline (reference sequence). This CDR3 is built from 14 residues. The V and J ends lost 5 bases and 5 bases respectively, with 16 bases between them. CDR3 nucleotides: TGTGCCAGCAGCAATAGCGCGGGATCCCACGAGCAGTACTTC. It codes for CASSNSAGSHEQYF.

The V gene is TRBV6-1, the J gene TRBJ1-3; no firm D call. This CDR3 is 13 amino acids long. CDR1 and CDR2 from the germline V gene are MNHNS and SASEGT. V was pared by 1 base and J by 4 bases, with 5 bases between. The CDR3: CASSEVGGNTIYF. The CDR3 region has the DNA TGTGCCAGCAGTGAAGTTGGGGGAAACACCATATATTTT.

The rearrangement links TRBV28 to TRBJ2-2; D is possibly TRBD2 (6 bases). The V gene lost 3 bases and the J gene lost 7 bases, with 12 bases spanning the gap. CDR1 and CDR2 from the germline V gene are MDHEN and SYDVKM. The CDR3 runs 14 residues. For the CDR3, the DNA is TGTGCCAGCAGTTTTGGAGGGAGGTTCGGGGAGCTGTTTTTT. As protein: CASSFGGRFGELFF.

This rearrangement joins TRBV28 to TRBJ1-5, with 9 bases fitting TRBD1. Germline V lookup: CDR1 MDHEN, CDR2 SYDVKM. Germline trimming cut 8 bases from V and 2 bases from J; bases unmatched to any gene: 7. This CDR3 region has 15 residues. This CDR3 is CASSAWTGGNQPQHF. The DNA for the CDR3 is TGTGCCAGCTCCGCCTGGACAGGGGGCAATCAGCCCCAGCATTTT.

This clone was observed once. This chain connects TRBV19 to TRBJ2-5, with D maybe TRBD2 (6 bases). There are 15 residues in the CDR3. V was cut by 3 bases and J by 4 bases, with 15 bases left in between. Germline-derived CDR1 and CDR2 are LNHDA and SQIVND (reference sequence). The CDR3 DNA reads TGTGCCAGTAGTATCGGTCGGGGGAGGTTAGAGACCCAGTACTTC. This encodes CASSIGRGRLETQYF.

The chain employs TRBV28 and TRBJ1-5, with 7 bases that match TRBD1. V was clipped by 5 bases and J by 1 base; unmatched bases: 8. CDR3 size: 16 residues. Germline V gives CDR1 MDHEN, CDR2 SYDVKM. CDR3 amino acids: CASSRQGSSSNQPQHF. The DNA for the CDR3 is TGTGCCAGCAGTCGACAGGGCTCGTCGAGCAATCAGCCCCAGCATTTT.